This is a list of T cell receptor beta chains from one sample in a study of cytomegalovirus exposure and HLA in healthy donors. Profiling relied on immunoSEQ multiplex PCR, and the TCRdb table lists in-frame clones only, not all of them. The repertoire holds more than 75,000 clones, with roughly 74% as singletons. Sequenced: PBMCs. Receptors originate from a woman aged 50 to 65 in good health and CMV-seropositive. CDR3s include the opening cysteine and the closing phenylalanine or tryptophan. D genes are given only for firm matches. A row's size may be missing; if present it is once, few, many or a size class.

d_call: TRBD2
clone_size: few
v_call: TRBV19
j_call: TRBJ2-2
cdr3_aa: CASRGGGKNTGELFF
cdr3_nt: TGTGCCAGTCGAGGCGGGGGGAAGAACACCGGGGAGCTGTTTTTT

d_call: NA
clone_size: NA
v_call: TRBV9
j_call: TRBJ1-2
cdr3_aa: CASSARGYGYTF
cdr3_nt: TGTGCCAGCAGCGCGAGGGGGTATGGCTACACCTTC

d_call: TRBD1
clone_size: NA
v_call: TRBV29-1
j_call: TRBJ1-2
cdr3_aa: CSVEATGQGGYTF
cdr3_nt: TGCAGCGTTGAAGCGACCGGACAGGGTGGCTACACCTTC

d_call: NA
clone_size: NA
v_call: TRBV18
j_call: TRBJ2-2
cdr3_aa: CASSTGAANTGELFF
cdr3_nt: TGTGCCAGCTCGACCGGAGCGGCGAACACCGGGGAGCTGTTTTTT

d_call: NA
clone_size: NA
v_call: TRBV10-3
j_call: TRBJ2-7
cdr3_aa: CAISEGHLYEQYF
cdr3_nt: TGTGCCATCAGTGAGGGACACCTCTACGAGCAGTACTTC

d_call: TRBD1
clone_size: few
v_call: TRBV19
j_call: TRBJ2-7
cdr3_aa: CASSAGQGAIYEQYF
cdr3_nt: TGTGCCAGTAGTGCGGGACAGGGGGCAATCTACGAGCAGTACTTC

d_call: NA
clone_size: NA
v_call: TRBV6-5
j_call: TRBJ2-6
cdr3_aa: CASSYSPGIGANVLTF
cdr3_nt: TGTGCCAGCAGTTACTCGCCAGGGATCGGGGCCAACGTCCTGACTTTC

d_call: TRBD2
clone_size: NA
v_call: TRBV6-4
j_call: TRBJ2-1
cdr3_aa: CASSLWGGSYNEQFF
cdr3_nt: TGTGCCAGCAGTCTTTGGGGGGGCTCCTACAATGAGCAGTTCTTC

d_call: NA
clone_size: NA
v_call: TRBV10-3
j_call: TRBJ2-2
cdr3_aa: CAHSTGSRELFF
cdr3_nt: TGTGCCCACTCGACGGGTTCAAGGGAGCTGTTTTTT

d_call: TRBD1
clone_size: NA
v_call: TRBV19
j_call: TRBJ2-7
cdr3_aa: CASSISDRVKYEQYF
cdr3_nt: TGTGCCAGTAGTATTTCGGACAGGGTTAAGTACGAGCAGTACTTC

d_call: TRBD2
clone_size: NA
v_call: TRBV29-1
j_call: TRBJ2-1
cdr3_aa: CSAPHGTSGIGEQFF
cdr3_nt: TGCAGCGCCCCCCATGGGACTAGCGGGATAGGAGAGCAGTTCTTC

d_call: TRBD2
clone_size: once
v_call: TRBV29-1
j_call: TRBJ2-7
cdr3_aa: CSVGGLAGVGKGYEQYF
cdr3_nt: TGCAGCGTGGGAGGACTAGCGGGAGTTGGAAAGGGCTACGAGCAGTACTTC

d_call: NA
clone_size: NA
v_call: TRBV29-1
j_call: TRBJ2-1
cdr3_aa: CSVGGGHNEQFF
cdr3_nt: TGCAGCGTTGGGGGGGGCCACAATGAGCAGTTCTTC

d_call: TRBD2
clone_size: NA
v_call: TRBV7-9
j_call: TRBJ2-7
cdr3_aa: CASSSGLAREQYF
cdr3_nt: TGTGCCAGCAGCTCTGGACTAGCGAGGGAGCAGTACTTC

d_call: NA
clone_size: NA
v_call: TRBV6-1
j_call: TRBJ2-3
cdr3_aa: CASKWAASTDTQYF
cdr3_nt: TGTGCCAGCAAGTGGGCAGCTAGCACAGATACGCAGTATTTT

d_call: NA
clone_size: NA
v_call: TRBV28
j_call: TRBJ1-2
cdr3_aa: CASSLAGALGYTF
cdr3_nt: TGTGCCAGCAGTTTGGCGGGGGCGCTTGGCTACACCTTC

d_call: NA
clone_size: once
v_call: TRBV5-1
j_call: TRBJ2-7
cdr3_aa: CASSRGDTPYEQYF
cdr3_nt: TGCGCCAGCAGCCGGGGGGACACCCCCTACGAGCAGTACTTC

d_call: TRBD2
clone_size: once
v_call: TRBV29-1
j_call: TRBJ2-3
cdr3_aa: CSVGAGGKDTQYF
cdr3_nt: TGCAGCGTCGGAGCGGGAGGGAAGGATACGCAGTATTTT

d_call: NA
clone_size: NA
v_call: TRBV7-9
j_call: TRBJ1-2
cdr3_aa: CASSLGGGSNYGYTF
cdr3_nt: TGTGCCAGCAGCTTAGGGGGGGGGTCAAACTATGGCTACACCTTC

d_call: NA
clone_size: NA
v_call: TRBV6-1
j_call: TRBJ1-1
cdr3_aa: CASALSGPEAFF
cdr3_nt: TGTGCCAGCGCCCTATCAGGCCCTGAAGCTTTCTTT

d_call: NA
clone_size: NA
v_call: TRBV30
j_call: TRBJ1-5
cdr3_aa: CAWSRTGGNQPQHF
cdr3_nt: TGTGCCTGGAGTCGCACGGGAGGGAACCAGCCCCAGCATTTT

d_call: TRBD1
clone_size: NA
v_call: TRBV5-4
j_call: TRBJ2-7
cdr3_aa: CASSLGGQSYEQYF
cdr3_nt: TGTGCCAGCAGCTTGGGGGGACAGTCCTACGAGCAGTACTTC

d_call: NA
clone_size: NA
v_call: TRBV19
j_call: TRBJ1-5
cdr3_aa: CASSIRTIASNQPQHF
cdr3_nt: TGTGCCAGTAGTATTCGGACAATCGCAAGCAATCAGCCCCAGCATTTT